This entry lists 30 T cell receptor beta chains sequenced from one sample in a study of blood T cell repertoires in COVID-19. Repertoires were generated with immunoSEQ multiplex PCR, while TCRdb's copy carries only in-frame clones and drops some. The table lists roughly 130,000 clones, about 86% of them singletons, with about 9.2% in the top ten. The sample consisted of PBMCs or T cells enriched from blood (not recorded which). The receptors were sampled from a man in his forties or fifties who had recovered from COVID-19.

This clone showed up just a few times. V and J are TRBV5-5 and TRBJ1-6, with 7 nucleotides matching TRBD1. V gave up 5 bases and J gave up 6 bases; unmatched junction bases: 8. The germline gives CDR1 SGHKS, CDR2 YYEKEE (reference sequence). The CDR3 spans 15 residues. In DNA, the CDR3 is TGTGCCAGCAGATACTCGACAGGGCTTAATTCACCCCTCCACTTT. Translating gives CASRYSTGLNSPLHF.

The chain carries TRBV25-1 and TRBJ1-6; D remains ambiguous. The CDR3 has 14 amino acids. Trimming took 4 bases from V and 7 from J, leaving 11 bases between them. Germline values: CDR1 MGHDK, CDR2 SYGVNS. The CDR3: CASSAGLQNSPLHF. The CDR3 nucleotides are TGTGCCAGCAGTGCGGGGTTACAGAATTCACCCCTCCACTTT.

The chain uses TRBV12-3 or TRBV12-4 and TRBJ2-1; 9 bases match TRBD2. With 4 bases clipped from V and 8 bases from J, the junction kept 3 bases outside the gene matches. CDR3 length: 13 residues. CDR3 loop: CASSSRLADEQFF. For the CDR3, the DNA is TGTGCCAGCAGTTCCAGACTAGCGGATGAGCAGTTCTTC.

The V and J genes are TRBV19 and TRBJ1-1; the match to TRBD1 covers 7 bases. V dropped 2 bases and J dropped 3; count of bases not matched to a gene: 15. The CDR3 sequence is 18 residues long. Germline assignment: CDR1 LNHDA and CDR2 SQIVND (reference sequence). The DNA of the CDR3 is TGTGCCAGTAGTATACGGACAGGCGGCGGGCTTTCCGACACTGAAGCTTTCTTT. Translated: CASSIRTGGGLSDTEAFF.

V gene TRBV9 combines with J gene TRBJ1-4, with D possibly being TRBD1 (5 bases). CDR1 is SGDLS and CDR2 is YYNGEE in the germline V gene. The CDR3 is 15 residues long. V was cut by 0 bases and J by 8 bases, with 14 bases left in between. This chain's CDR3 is CASSVAEGRGEKLFF. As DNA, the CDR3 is TGTGCCAGCAGCGTAGCTGAAGGGAGGGGAGAAAAACTGTTTTTT.

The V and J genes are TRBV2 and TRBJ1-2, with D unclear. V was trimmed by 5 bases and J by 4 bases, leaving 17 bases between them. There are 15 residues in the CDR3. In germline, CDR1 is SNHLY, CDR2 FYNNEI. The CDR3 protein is CASSYVRGGRYGYTF. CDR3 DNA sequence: TGTGCCAGCAGTTATGTGCGGGGAGGTCGCTATGGCTACACCTTC.

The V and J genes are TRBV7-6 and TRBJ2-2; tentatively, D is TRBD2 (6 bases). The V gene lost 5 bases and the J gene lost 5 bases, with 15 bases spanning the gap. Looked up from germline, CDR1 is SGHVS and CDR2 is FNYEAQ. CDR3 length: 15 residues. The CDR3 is CASSPRQGGTGELFF. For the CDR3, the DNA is TGTGCCAGCAGCCCAAGGCAGGGAGGAACCGGGGAGCTGTTTTTT.

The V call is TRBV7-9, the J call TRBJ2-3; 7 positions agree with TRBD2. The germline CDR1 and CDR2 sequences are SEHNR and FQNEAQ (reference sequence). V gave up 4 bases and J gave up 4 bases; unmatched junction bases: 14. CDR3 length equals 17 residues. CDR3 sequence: CASSSPNSGGRADTQYF. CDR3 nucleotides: TGTGCCAGCAGCTCCCCCAATAGCGGTGGGAGGGCAGATACGCAGTATTTT.

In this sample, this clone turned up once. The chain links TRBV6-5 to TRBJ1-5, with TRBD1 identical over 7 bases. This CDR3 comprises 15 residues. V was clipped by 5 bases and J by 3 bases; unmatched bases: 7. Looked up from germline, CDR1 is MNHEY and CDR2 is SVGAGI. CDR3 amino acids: CASSKQGLHNQPQHF. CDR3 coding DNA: TGTGCCAGCAGTAAACAGGGGCTACACAATCAGCCCCAGCATTTT.

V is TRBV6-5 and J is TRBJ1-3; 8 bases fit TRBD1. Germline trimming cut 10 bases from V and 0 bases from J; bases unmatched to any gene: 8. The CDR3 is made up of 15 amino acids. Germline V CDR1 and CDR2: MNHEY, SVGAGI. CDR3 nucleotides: TGTGCCACCGCCGGGACAGGAAACTCTGGAAACACCATATATTTT. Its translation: CATAGTGNSGNTIYF.

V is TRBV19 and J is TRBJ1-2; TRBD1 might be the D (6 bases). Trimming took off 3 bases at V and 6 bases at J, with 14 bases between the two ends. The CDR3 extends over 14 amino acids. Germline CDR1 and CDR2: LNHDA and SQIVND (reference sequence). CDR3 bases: TGTGCCAGTAGTATGAGGTCAGGGGATCATGGCTACACCTTC. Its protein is CASSMRSGDHGYTF.

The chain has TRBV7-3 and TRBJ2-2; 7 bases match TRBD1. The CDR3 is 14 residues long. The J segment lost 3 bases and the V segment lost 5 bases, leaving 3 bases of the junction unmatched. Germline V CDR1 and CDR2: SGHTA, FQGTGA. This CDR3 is CASSTGQHTGELFF. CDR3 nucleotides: TGTGCCAGCAGCACGGGACAGCACACCGGGGAGCTGTTTTTT.

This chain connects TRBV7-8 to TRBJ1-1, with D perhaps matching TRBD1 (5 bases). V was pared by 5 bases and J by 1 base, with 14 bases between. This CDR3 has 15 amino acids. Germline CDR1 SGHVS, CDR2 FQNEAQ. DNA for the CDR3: TGTGCCAGCAGCCCGCTCCGGCAGGGGAACACTGAAGCTTTCTTT. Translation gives CASSPLRQGNTEAFF.

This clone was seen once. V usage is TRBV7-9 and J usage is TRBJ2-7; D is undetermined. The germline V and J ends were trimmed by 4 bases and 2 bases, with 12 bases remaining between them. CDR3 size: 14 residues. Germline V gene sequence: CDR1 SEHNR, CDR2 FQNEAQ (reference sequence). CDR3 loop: CASSSTTSTYEQYF. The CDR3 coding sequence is TGTGCCAGCAGCTCCACCACGAGTACCTACGAGCAGTACTTC.

The CDR3, as DNA: TGTGCCAGCCGAGACAGCGGGGGGGCCTGGTACGAGCAGTACTTC. Translation: CASRDSGGAWYEQYF. The chain combines TRBV28 with TRBJ2-7; 10 bases agree with TRBD2. After removal of 8 bases from V and 4 bases from J, the junction contained 11 bases not matched to a gene. The CDR3 runs to 15 residues. CDR1 and CDR2 from the germline V gene are MDHEN and SYDVKM. Based on the CDR3 plus reference TRBV28 and TRBJ2-7, the full variable domain is DVKVTQSSRYLVKRTGEKVFLECVQDMDHENMFWYRQDPGLGLRLIYFSYDVKMKEKGDIPEGYSVSREKKERFSLILESASTNQTSMYLCASRDSGGAWYEQYFGPGTRLTVT.

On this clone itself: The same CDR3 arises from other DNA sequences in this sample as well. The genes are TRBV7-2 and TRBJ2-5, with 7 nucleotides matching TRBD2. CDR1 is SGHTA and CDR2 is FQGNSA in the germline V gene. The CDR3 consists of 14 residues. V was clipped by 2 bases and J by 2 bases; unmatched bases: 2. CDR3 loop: CASSLQRGQETQYF. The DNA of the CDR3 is TGTGCCAGCAGCTTACAGCGGGGACAAGAGACCCAGTACTTC. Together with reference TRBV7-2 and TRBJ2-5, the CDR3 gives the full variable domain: GAGVSQSPSNKVTEKGKDVELRCDPISGHTALYWYRQSLGQGLEFLIYFQGNSAPDKSGLPSDRFSAERTGGSVSTLTIQRTQQEDSAVYLCASSLQRGQETQYFGPGTRLLVL.

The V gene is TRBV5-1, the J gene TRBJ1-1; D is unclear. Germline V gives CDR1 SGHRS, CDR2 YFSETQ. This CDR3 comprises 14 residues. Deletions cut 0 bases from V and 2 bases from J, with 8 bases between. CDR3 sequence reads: CASSLAGRNTEAFF. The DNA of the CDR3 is TGCGCCAGCAGCTTGGCGGGGAGAAACACTGAAGCTTTCTTT. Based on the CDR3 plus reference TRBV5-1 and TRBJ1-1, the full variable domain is KAGVTQTPRYLIKTRGQQVTLSCSPISGHRSVSWYQQTPGQGLQFLFEYFSETQRNKGNFPGRFSGRQFSNSRSEMNVSTLELGDSALYLCASSLAGRNTEAFFGQGTRLTVV.

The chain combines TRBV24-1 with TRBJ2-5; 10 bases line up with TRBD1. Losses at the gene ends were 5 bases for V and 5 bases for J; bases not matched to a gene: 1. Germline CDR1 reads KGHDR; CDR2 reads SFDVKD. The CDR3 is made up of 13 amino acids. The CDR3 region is CATSGDRGETQYF. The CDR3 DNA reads TGTGCCACCAGTGGGGACAGGGGTGAGACCCAGTACTTC.

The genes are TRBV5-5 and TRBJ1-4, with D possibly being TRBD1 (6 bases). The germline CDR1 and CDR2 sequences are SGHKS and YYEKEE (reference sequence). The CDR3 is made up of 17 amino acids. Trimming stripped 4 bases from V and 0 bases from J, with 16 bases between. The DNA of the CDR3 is TGTGCCAGCAGCCTCCAGGGGAGGGGCTCAACTAATGAAAAACTGTTTTTT. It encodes CASSLQGRGSTNEKLFF. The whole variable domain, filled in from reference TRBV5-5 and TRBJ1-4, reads DAGVTQSPTHLIKTRGQQVTLRCSPISGHKSVSWYQQVLGQGPQFIFQYYEKEERGRGNFPDRFSARQFPNYSSELNVNALLLGDSALYLCASSLQGRGSTNEKLFFGSGTQLSVL.

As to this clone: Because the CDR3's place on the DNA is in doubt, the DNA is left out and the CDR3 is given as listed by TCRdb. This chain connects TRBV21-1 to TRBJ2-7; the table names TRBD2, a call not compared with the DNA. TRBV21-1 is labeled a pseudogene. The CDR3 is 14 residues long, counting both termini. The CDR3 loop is CAIQGYRCSGEQYF.

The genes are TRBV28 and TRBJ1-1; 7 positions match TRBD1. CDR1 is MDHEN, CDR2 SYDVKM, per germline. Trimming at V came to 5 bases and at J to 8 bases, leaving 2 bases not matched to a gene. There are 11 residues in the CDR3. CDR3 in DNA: TGTGCCAGCAGTAACAGGGGAGAAGCTTTCTTT. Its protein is CASSNRGEAFF.

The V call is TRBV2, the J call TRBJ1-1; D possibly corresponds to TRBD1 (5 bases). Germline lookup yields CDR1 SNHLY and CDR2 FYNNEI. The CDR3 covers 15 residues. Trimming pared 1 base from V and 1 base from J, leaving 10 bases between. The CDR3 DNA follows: TGTGCCAGCAGTGAAGAAAATACAGGGAACACTGAAGCTTTCTTT. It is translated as CASSEENTGNTEAFF.

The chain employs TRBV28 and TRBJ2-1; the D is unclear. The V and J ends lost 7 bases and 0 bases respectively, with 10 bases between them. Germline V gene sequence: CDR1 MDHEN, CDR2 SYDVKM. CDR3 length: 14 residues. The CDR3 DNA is TGTGCCAGCACTCGCCCGAGCTCCTACAATGAGCAGTTCTTC. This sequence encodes CASTRPSSYNEQFF.

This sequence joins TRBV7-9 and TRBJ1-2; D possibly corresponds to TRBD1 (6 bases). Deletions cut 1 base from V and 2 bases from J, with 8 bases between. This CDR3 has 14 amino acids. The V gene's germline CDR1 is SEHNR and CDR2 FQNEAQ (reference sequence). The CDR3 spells CASSLGTANYGYTF. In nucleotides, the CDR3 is TGTGCCAGCAGCTTAGGGACAGCCAACTATGGCTACACCTTC.

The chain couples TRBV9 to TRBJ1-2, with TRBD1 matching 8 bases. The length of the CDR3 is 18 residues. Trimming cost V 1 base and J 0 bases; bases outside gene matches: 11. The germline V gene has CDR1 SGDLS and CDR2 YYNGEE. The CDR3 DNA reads TGTGCCAGCAGCGTATCGGCGACAGGGGATCAGGCTAACTATGGCTACACCTTC. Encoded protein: CASSVSATGDQANYGYTF.

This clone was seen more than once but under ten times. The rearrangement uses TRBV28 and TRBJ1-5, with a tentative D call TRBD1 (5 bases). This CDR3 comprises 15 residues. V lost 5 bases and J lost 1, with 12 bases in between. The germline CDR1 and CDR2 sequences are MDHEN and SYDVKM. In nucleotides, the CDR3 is TGTGCCAGCAGTCTCGCAGCAGGGAGCAATCAGCCCCAGCATTTT. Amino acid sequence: CASSLAAGSNQPQHF.

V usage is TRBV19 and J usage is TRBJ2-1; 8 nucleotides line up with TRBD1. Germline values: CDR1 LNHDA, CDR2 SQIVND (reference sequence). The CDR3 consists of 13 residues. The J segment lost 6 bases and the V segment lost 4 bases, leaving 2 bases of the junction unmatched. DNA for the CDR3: TGTGCCAGTAGTAGACAGGGGCCCAATGAGCAGTTCTTC. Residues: CASSRQGPNEQFF.

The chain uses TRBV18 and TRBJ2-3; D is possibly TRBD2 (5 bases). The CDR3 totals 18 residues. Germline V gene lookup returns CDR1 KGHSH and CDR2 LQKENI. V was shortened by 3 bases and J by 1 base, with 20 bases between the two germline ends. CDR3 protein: CASSPLRVDHSGTDTQYF. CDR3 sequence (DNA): TGTGCCAGCTCACCTTTGAGGGTCGACCATTCAGGCACAGATACGCAGTATTTT.

This chain's CDR3 is CASSDPSVASKTQYF. The CDR3 nucleotides read TGTGCCAGCAGCGACCCTTCGGTAGCGTCGAAGACCCAGTACTTC. J is TRBJ2-5 and V is TRBV9, with D possibly matching TRBD2 (5 bases). Germline V gives CDR1 SGDLS, CDR2 YYNGEE. CDR3 length equals 15 residues. With 3 bases removed from V and 6 bases from J, the gap between germline ends came to 18 bases.

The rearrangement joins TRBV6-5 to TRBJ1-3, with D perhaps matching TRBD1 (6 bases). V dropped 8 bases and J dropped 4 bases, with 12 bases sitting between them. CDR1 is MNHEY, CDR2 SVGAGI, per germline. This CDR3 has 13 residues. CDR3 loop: CASFRDTGNTIYF. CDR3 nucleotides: TGTGCCAGCTTCCGGGACACGGGAAACACCATATATTTT.